The 28 T cell receptor beta chains reported below all come from one sample, sequenced in a study of cytotoxic CD8 clonotypes in ibrutinib-treated CLL (dated by TCRdb to the early 2020s). The library was obtained by the immunoSEQ multiplex PCR assay. TCRdb retrieved this table from immuneACCESS and kept in-frame rearrangements only. Not all clones are present; in checked studies, unresolved V genes account for under half, and no reason is known for the remainder. The sample yields around 300,000 clones; more than 65% were counted once. In total, the top ten clones hold over 5.5% of the sample. Specimen: PBMCs, collected before ibrutinib treatment. These receptors came from a human donor with chronic lymphocytic leukemia.

The chain couples TRBV29-1 to TRBJ2-1; possibly TRBD2 for D (6 bases). This CDR3 is built from 12 residues. Between the trimmed V and J ends, which lost 3 bases and 10 bases, there was a span of 13 bases. Per germline, CDR1 SQVTM and CDR2 ANQGSEA. The CDR3 sequence: CSVDWDWGEQFF. The CDR3 bases are TGCAGCGTTGATTGGGACTGGGGAGAGCAGTTCTTC.

The chain joins TRBV19 to TRBJ2-6, with D possibly matching TRBD2 (6 bases). This CDR3 region has 15 residues. Between the trimmed V and J ends, which lost 5 bases and 1 base, there was a span of 9 bases. Germline V gene data show CDR1 as LNHDA and CDR2 as SQIVND (reference sequence). This chain's CDR3 is CASSGGLSGANVLTF. The CDR3 DNA reads as TGTGCCAGTAGTGGAGGACTATCTGGGGCCAACGTCCTGACTTTC.

The chain employs TRBV7-9 and TRBJ2-7, with no clear D. This CDR3 has 13 residues. Germline CDR1 SEHNR, CDR2 FQNEAQ (reference sequence). The V end was cut by 4 bases, the J end by 1 base, with 8 bases between. DNA of the CDR3: TGTGCCAGCAGCTCTACAGTGTCCTACGAGCAGTACTTC. This translates into CASSSTVSYEQYF.

The chain has TRBV2 and TRBJ2-1; D not resolved. Germline V CDR1 and CDR2: SNHLY, FYNNEI. The CDR3 sequence is 13 residues long. Deletions cut 4 bases from V and 3 bases from J, with 7 bases between. CDR3 amino acids: CASSVGLYNEQFF. In nucleotides, the CDR3 is TGTGCCAGCAGTGTAGGTCTCTACAATGAGCAGTTCTTC. Using reference TRBV2 and TRBJ2-1 for the parts outside the CDR3, the full variable domain is EPEVTQTPSHQVTQMGQEVILRCVPISNHLYFYWYRQILGQKVEFLVSFYNNEISEKSEIFDDQFSVERPDGSNFTLKIRSTKLEDSAMYFCASSVGLYNEQFFGPGTRLTVL.

The chain carries TRBV2 and TRBJ1-2, with TRBD1 as a possible D gene (5 bases). The CDR3 is 12 amino acids. V was trimmed by 8 bases and J by 4 bases, leaving 11 bases between them. CDR1 and CDR2 from the germline V gene are SNHLY and FYNNEI. In DNA, the CDR3 is TGTGCCAGCGTACAGGCGGGCTATGGCTACACCTTC. Residues: CASVQAGYGYTF.

This chain connects TRBV2 to TRBJ1-1, with D perhaps TRBD1 (6 bases). The CDR3 is made up of 12 amino acids. V was clipped by 4 bases and J by 6 bases, with 9 bases between them. CDR1 is SNHLY and CDR2 is FYNNEI in the germline V gene. This chain's CDR3 is CASSGRGSEAFF. CDR3 sequence (DNA): TGTGCCAGCAGTGGAAGGGGGTCTGAAGCTTTCTTT.

The rearrangement links TRBV6-5 to TRBJ2-5; 9 positions agree with TRBD2. Germline CDR1 MNHEY, CDR2 SVGAGI. The trim removed 3 bases at V and 4 bases at J, leaving 6 bases unmatched. The CDR3 runs to 15 residues. The CDR3 loop is CASSYSGSRVETQYF. Here the CDR3 DNA reads TGTGCCAGCAGTTATAGCGGGAGTCGGGTAGAGACCCAGTACTTC.

This chain links TRBV5-1 with TRBJ2-7; a weak D match, TRBD1 (6 bases). The CDR3 has 14 residues. The V gene lost 0 bases and the J gene lost 5 bases, with 12 bases spanning the gap. Looked up from germline, CDR1 is SGHRS and CDR2 is YFSETQ. CDR3 amino acids: CASSLVQGGNEQYF. The CDR3 region has the DNA TGCGCCAGCAGCTTGGTACAGGGTGGGAACGAGCAGTACTTC.

The count of this clone is one. The chain has TRBV15 and TRBJ2-4, with D tentatively TRBD1 (5 bases). The germline V gene has CDR1 LNHNV and CDR2 YYDKDF (reference sequence). V lost 1 base and J 1 base, leaving 11 bases between the germline ends. This CDR3 is 16 amino acids long. CDR3 in amino acids: CATSRGLSGAKNIQYF. CDR3 DNA: TGTGCCACCAGCAGAGGTCTATCAGGGGCCAAAAACATTCAGTACTTC.

This chain connects TRBV7-9 to TRBJ1-4; TRBD1 aligns across 7 bases. Losses at the gene ends were 3 bases for V and 6 bases for J; bases not matched to a gene: 4. Germline V gene sequence: CDR1 SEHNR, CDR2 FQNEAQ (reference sequence). The CDR3 runs 14 residues. Here the CDR3 reads CASSFTGADEKLFF. For the CDR3, the DNA is TGTGCCAGCAGCTTCACAGGGGCTGATGAAAAACTGTTTTTT.

This rearrangement joins TRBV4-1 to TRBJ2-1, with D perhaps matching TRBD2 (5 bases). The CDR3 runs to 14 residues. Between the trimmed V and J ends, which lost 6 bases and 4 bases, there was a span of 13 bases. CDR1 is MGHRA, CDR2 YSYEKL, per germline. CDR3 sequence (DNA): TGCGCCAGCAGAAAGTCGGAGGCTTACAATGAGCAGTTCTTC. Translating gives CASRKSEAYNEQFF.

The chain carries TRBV9 and TRBJ2-3, with 10 nucleotides matching TRBD2. Trimming took 3 bases from V and 2 from J; bases not matched to a gene: 3. This CDR3 comprises 15 residues. The germline gives CDR1 SGDLS, CDR2 YYNGEE. The CDR3 DNA is TGTGCCAGCAGCGCCCTAGCGGGAGCCACAGATACGCAGTATTTT. Amino acid sequence: CASSALAGATDTQYF. Drawing the rest from reference TRBV9 and TRBJ2-3, the complete variable domain is DSGVTQTPKHLITATGQRVTLRCSPRSGDLSVYWYQQSLDQGLQFLIQYYNGEERAKGNILERFSAQQFPDLHSELNLSSLELGDSALYFCASSALAGATDTQYFGPGTRLTVL.

The J gene is TRBJ2-7, the V gene TRBV4-2; no clear D. The CDR3 extends over 13 amino acids. Germline CDR1 reads LGHNA; CDR2 reads YNFKEQ. Trimming removed 0 bases from V and 3 bases from J, with 6 bases in between. DNA of the CDR3: TGTGCCAGCAGCCAAGATTATGGCTACGAGCAGTACTTC. It translates to CASSQDYGYEQYF.

The chain carries TRBV5-4 and TRBJ1-1; D uncertain. CDR1 SGHNT and CDR2 YYREEE come from the germline V gene (reference sequence). The CDR3 spans 14 residues. Trimming removed 1 base from V and 1 base from J, with 8 bases in between. This chain's CDR3 is CASSLTKGNTEAFF. The CDR3, as DNA: TGTGCCAGCAGCTTGACAAAGGGGAACACTGAAGCTTTCTTT.

The rearrangement uses TRBV9 and TRBJ2-7; TRBD1 might be the D (5 bases). The CDR3 sequence is 12 residues long. The germline V and J ends were trimmed by 1 base and 6 bases, with 8 bases remaining between them. In germline, CDR1 is SGDLS, CDR2 YYNGEE. This CDR3 reads CASSVLGAEQYF. The CDR3 coding sequence is TGTGCCAGCAGCGTATTAGGGGCCGAGCAGTACTTC.

The CDR3 protein is CASSVGDLNTEAFF. The CDR3 DNA reads as TGTGCCAGCAGTGTGGGGGACCTGAACACTGAAGCTTTCTTT. V is TRBV25-1 and J is TRBJ1-1; D might be TRBD1 (5 bases). Trimming took 4 bases from V and 0 from J, leaving 9 bases between them. Germline CDR1 reads MGHDK; CDR2 reads SYGVNS. The CDR3 contains 14 residues.

This chain links TRBV9 with TRBJ2-5; possibly TRBD1 for D (5 bases). Germline V lookup: CDR1 SGDLS, CDR2 YYNGEE. V lost 3 bases and J 0 bases, leaving 6 bases between the germline ends. There are 13 residues in the CDR3. The CDR3 DNA reads as TGTGCCAGCAGCGAGGGGTACCAAGAGACCCAGTACTTC. This codes for CASSEGYQETQYF.

The rearrangement links TRBV19 to TRBJ2-7; D might be TRBD2 (8 bases). CDR1 is LNHDA, CDR2 SQIVND, per germline (reference sequence). V dropped 6 bases and J dropped 2 bases, with 14 bases sitting between them. The CDR3 loop spans 14 amino acids. This CDR3 reads CASSPGGTAYEQYF. CDR3 coding DNA: TGTGCCAGTAGCCCGGGGGGGACAGCCTACGAGCAGTACTTC.

V and J are TRBV5-1 and TRBJ2-1; maybe TRBD1 (7 bases). V gave up 1 base and J gave up 8 bases, with 13 bases separating them. Germline values: CDR1 SGHRS, CDR2 YFSETQ. CDR3 length: 14 amino acids. The CDR3 DNA follows: TGCGCCAGCAGCTTGCAGGGGGGTAGTGATGAGCAGTTCTTC. Its translation is CASSLQGGSDEQFF.

This clone has a handful of counts. The identical CDR3 is also encoded by other nucleotide sequences in the sample. The chain has TRBV5-1 and TRBJ1-2; D ambiguous. V lost 2 bases, J lost 2 bases, and 7 bases lay in between. This CDR3 comprises 13 residues. Germline CDR1 is SGHRS and CDR2 is YFSETQ. DNA for the CDR3: TGCGCCAGCAGCTTTAGAGAGAACTATGGCTACACCTTC. Its protein product is CASSFRENYGYTF.

This chain connects TRBV5-1 to TRBJ2-3; 13 bases map to TRBD2. This CDR3 contains 16 residues. V lost 4 bases and J lost 7; bases outside the gene matches: 9. The germline V gene encodes CDR1 SGHRS and CDR2 YFSETQ. The CDR3 sequence is CASSAGTSGKEHTQYF. CDR3 in DNA: TGCGCCAGCAGCGCGGGGACTAGCGGGAAAGAACATACGCAGTATTTT.

This rearrangement joins TRBV5-5 to TRBJ2-7; TRBD2 is a possible D gene (5 bases). This CDR3 contains 15 residues. Germline V CDR1 and CDR2: SGHKS, YYEKEE (reference sequence). The V gene lost 0 bases and the J gene lost 5 bases, with 15 bases spanning the gap. The CDR3: CASSLVPAAGDEQYF. The CDR3, as DNA: TGTGCCAGCAGCTTGGTTCCGGCAGCCGGGGACGAGCAGTACTTC. The variable domain in full, completed from reference TRBV5-5 and TRBJ2-7, reads DAGVTQSPTHLIKTRGQQVTLRCSPISGHKSVSWYQQVLGQGPQFIFQYYEKEERGRGNFPDRFSARQFPNYSSELNVNALLLGDSALYLCASSLVPAAGDEQYFGPGTRLTVT.

V gene TRBV15 combines with J gene TRBJ2-2; D call uncertain. The V and J ends lost 1 base and 4 bases respectively, with 16 bases between them. This CDR3 region has 17 residues. The germline CDR1 and CDR2 sequences are LNHNV and YYDKDF (reference sequence). The CDR3 spells CATSRVAIKVVTGELFF. CDR3 sequence (DNA): TGTGCCACCAGCAGAGTGGCAATTAAGGTAGTCACCGGGGAGCTGTTTTTT.

V is TRBV4-3 and J is TRBJ2-2, with D perhaps assigned TRBD1 or TRBD2 (6 bases each). V was cut by 2 bases and J by 1 base, with 11 bases left in between. The germline gives CDR1 LGHNA, CDR2 YSLEER. CDR3 length: 16 residues. CDR3 amino acids: CASSQWGAWNTGELFF. CDR3 nucleotide sequence: TGCGCCAGCAGCCAATGGGGGGCGTGGAACACCGGGGAGCTGTTTTTT.

This clone came up a few times. The genes are TRBV6-5 and TRBJ2-7; TRBD2 matches 8 bases. With V trimmed by 0 bases and J by 3 bases, 7 bases remained unmatched. The CDR3 length is 16 residues. The germline CDR1 and CDR2 sequences are MNHEY and SVGAGI. The CDR3 region is CASSYSITSGNYEQYF. CDR3 in DNA: TGTGCCAGCAGTTACTCGATTACTAGCGGAAACTACGAGCAGTACTTC.

The gene calls are TRBV11-2 and TRBJ2-3; 10 nucleotides align to TRBD2. Losses at the gene ends were 1 base for V and 1 base for J; bases not matched to a gene: 2. The CDR3 sequence is 16 residues long. The germline CDR1 and CDR2 sequences are SGHAT and FQNNGV. The CDR3 region is CASSLGAGGRTDTQYF. CDR3 coding DNA: TGTGCCAGCAGCTTAGGAGCGGGAGGGCGCACAGATACGCAGTATTTT.

This chain connects TRBV6-6 to TRBJ2-7; TRBD2 matches at 8 bases. The ends lost 0 bases at V and 3 bases at J; junction bases unmatched: 1. CDR3 length equals 14 residues. Germline V gene sequence: CDR1 MNHNY, CDR2 SVGAGI (reference sequence). In nucleotides, the CDR3 is TGTGCCAGCAGTTACTCGAGCGGGAGCTACGAGCAGTACTTC. As protein: CASSYSSGSYEQYF.

This rearrangement joins TRBV4-2 to TRBJ2-7, with D maybe TRBD1 (6 bases). The CDR3 totals 15 residues. V was clipped by 2 bases and J by 0 bases, with 11 bases between them. CDR1 is LGHNA, CDR2 YNFKEQ, per germline. CDR3 sequence reads: CASSQNGQFSYEQYF. CDR3 in DNA: TGTGCCAGCAGCCAAAACGGACAGTTCTCCTACGAGCAGTACTTC.